This T cell receptor beta chain originates from a study of blood T cell repertoires in COVID-19. The CDR3 extends over 14 amino acids. The germline CDR1 and CDR2 sequences are SNHLY and FYNNEI. The V and J ends lost 8 bases and 0 bases respectively, with 11 bases between them. Repertoires were generated with immunoSEQ multiplex PCR, while TCRdb's copy carries only in-frame clones and drops some. Of approximately 210,000 clones in the sample, 85% were seen once. Material: peripheral blood. The TCR sequence derives from a man aged 55 to 69 with COVID-19, enrolled during active disease. J is TRBJ1-5 and V is TRBV2; tentative D call: TRBD1 (6 bases). For the CDR3, the DNA is TGTGCCAGCCAGGACAGCCATAGCAATCAGCCCCAGCATTTT. Protein sequence: CASQDSHSNQPQHF.